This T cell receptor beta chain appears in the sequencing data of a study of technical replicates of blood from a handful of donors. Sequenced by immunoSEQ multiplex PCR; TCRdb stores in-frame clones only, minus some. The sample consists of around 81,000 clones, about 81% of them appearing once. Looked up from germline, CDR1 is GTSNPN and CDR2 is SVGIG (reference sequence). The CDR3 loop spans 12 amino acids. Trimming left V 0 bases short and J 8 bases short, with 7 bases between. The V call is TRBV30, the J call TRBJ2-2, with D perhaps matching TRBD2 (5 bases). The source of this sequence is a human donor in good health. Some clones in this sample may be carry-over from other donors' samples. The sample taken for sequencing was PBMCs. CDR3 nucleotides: TGTGCCTGGAGTGTACTAGTAGGGGAGCTGTTTTTT. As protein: CAWSVLVGELFF.